This T cell receptor beta chain was obtained from a study of T-cell memory formation after mild COVID-19. From the 5' RACE reads, TCRdb called clonotypes with MiXCR, one entry per CDR3 protein. The top ten hold more than 9% of the sample, which has roughly 450,000 distinct CDR3 sequences, approximately 18% seen once. The sample was PBMCs or a T cell subset sorted from them (not recorded which). This TCR came from an adult woman who had mild COVID-19 (a few samples of this study predate the infection). Cell type and time point are not known.

This chain's CDR3 is CASSDLGQGRNEQFF. Written as DNA, the CDR3 is TGTGCCAGCAGTGACCTTGGACAGGGGCGCAATGAGCAGTTCTTC. The chain couples TRBV6-4 to TRBJ2-1, with 9 bases that match TRBD1. The CDR3 sequence is 15 residues long. Trimming cost V 2 bases and J 6 bases; bases outside gene matches: 5. CDR1 MRHNA and CDR2 SNTAGT come from the germline V gene.